This T cell receptor (beta chain) was captured by sequencing in a study of CD8 T cells in Susac syndrome. RNA in amounts of about 0.5 to 1 ug was reverse transcribed with random hexamers. MiXCR, applied by TCRdb to the immunoSEQ multiplex PCR reads, yields one record per CDR3 protein. This table has roughly 190,000 distinct CDR3 sequences, approximately 94% appearing once. The CD8+ and CD4+ T cells were negatively isolated, with the TEMRA cells enriched by FACS. Sequencing was carried out using CD4+ T cells from PBMCs. The sequence was collected from a human donor in good health.

The CDR3 DNA reads as TGTGCCAGCAGCCCCTACGCCGGTGATAGCGGGGTATCCTACGAGCAGTACTTC. This gives the protein CASSPYAGDSGVSYEQYF. This rearrangement joins TRBV3-1 to TRBJ2-7, with 8 bases matching TRBD2. After removal of 4 bases from V and 1 base from J, the junction contained 15 bases not matched to a gene. This CDR3 region has 18 residues. Germline V gene lookup returns CDR1 LGHDT and CDR2 YNNKEL (reference sequence).